The entry that follows covers one T cell receptor beta chain sequence. Its recognized antigen is unknown. Base qualities are not recorded, but no much larger clone differs from it by a single base. The label giving this sample's time point can be read as: about 28 days (+/-7) after the second vaccine dose. The sample's treatment or condition label, decoded: meningococcal conjugate vaccine given as trial control. Samples from vaccinated people were obtained from the UK trials COV001 and COV002, which included a single-blind randomized controlled phase 2/3 trial of AZD1222 (ChAdOx1 nCoV-19) in healthy adults. Trial participant PBMC samples were collected at day 0 and day 28 after the second dose for TCRbeta chain sequencing. From the cysteine up to the phenylalanine, the CDR3 has a length of 15 residues. The CDR3 DNA has 45 bases and is translated from base 1. The germline V gene encodes CDR1 MNHEY and CDR2 SVGAGI. From V the trimming removes 0 bases and from J it removes 0 bases, while the gene matches leave 1 base of the junction unaccounted for.

The CDR3 regions of human TCRbeta chains were subjected to immunosequencing. As for how the authors treated the data: Repertoire TCRs were checked for matches against a reference library of SARS-CoV-2-specific TCRs that had been generated using the MIRA antigen-specificity platform. Breadth was defined as the fraction of unique TCRs that were SARS-CoV-2-associated. Depth was defined as the fraction of total T cells that were SARS-CoV-2-associated. Using the MIRA data, each spike-specific TCR was mapped to the spike region that the TCR reacts to and placed in a CD4 or CD8 class. Log10-transformed breadth and depth values were compared by one-way ANOVA with Sidak's multiple comparisons tests. What TCRdb holds here is the immuneACCESS table cut down to in-frame rearrangements. Part of the clones is not present; checked against another copy, under half of the missing clones reflect an unresolved V gene, and the others are unexplained. V, J and clone size are those of that table, while D and trimming were read from the DNA. This sample holds around 220,000 clones; around 94% were observed only once. Clones ranked in the top ten supply approximately 1.7% of the sample.

This sample was taken from a study of T cell responses to AZD1222 COVID-19 vaccine (dated by TCRdb to the early 2020s). About the study as a whole: TCR sequencing was performed for about 240 trial participants, of whom roughly 200 were given two doses of AZD1222 and roughly 25 were given two doses of MenACWY control vaccine. Enrollment into the trials was organized by age into subgroups of 18-55, 56-69 and 70-plus years, and those subgroups contained roughly 160, 29 and 62 TCR-sequenced participants, respectively. What the research found in general, with its limitations: Spike-specific TCR breadth and depth rose significantly after two AZD1222 doses compared with day 0 and with MenACWY recipients. Participants were mostly white British, with more females than males. The authors suggested clonal diversity may have been underestimated. Because no day 14 peak-response samples were available, repertoires were characterized only after the peak T cell response. Vaccine-associated CD4 TCRs spanned the whole spike protein, with dominant responses in regions 160-218 and 743-854. Reportedly, close to half of the unique spike-specific TCRs recognized epitopes lying outside the regions that are mutated in the B.1.351 and B.1.1.7 variants. The 56-69-year group was small, and its depth increase did not reach significance, likely because of low power. Conclusions about previously exposed vaccinees are limited, since just five or six AZD1222 recipients were seropositive for SARS-CoV-2 at baseline.

The chain is encoded by TRBV6-5 joined to TRBJ1-2, with 7 bases matching TRBD1. The clonotype originates from an adult who received the MenACWY meningococcal vaccine as a control. The sample here was peripheral blood, taken 28 days after the second dose of the MenACWY control vaccine. CDR3 sequence: CASSYSGQANYGYTF. DNA sequence: TGTGCCAGCAGTTACTCCGGACAGGCTAACTATGGCTACACCTTC.